A single sample gave rise to the 9 T cell receptor beta chains below, sequenced in a study of shared clonotypes between healthy human individuals. Using immunoSEQ multiplex PCR, the repertoire was profiled, and TCRdb retains in-frame clones only, with some absent. Of 2 million to 3 million clones in the sample, roughly 92% were seen once. Sequencing was done on a sample of naive CD4+ T cells sorted from blood. Described subset: CD45RA+ positively selected. All receptors come from a man aged 18 to 30 in good health.

This clone was detected once. CDR3 in amino acids: CASSWDRGSGYEQYF. The CDR3 DNA sequence: TGCGCCAGCAGCTGGGACAGGGGATCGGGCTACGAGCAGTACTTC. V usage is TRBV5-1 and J usage is TRBJ2-7, with TRBD1 matching 10 bases. The CDR3 loop spans 15 amino acids. V dropped 3 bases and J dropped 3; count of bases not matched to a gene: 6. Germline lookup yields CDR1 SGHRS and CDR2 YFSETQ.

This chain connects TRBV25-1 to TRBJ2-5, with D tentatively TRBD2 (6 bases). CDR3 length: 15 amino acids. The V gene's germline CDR1 is MGHDK and CDR2 SYGVNS. With 1 base removed from V and 3 bases from J, the gap between germline ends came to 12 bases. In nucleotides, the CDR3 is TGTGCCAGCAGTGAATCTAAGGGACTCGAAGAGACCCAGTACTTC. This codes for CASSESKGLEETQYF.

This chain connects TRBV5-4 to TRBJ2-3, with D perhaps TRBD1 (5 bases). The CDR3 spans 14 residues. CDR1 is SGHNT and CDR2 is YYREEE in the germline V gene (reference sequence). V was cut by 1 base and J by 6 bases, with 12 bases left in between. The CDR3 here is CASSLPDNRDTQYF. The CDR3 DNA sequence: TGTGCCAGCAGCTTGCCCGATAACAGGGATACGCAGTATTTT. The full variable domain, completed using reference TRBV5-4 and TRBJ2-3, is ETGVTQSPTHLIKTRGQQVTLRCSSQSGHNTVSWYQQALGQGPQFIFQYYREEENGRGNFPPRFSGLQFPNYSSELNVNALELDDSALYLCASSLPDNRDTQYFGPGTRLTVL.

V usage is TRBV7-9 and J usage is TRBJ2-3, with no clear D. Looked up from germline, CDR1 is SEHNR and CDR2 is FQNEAQ (reference sequence). The CDR3 is 14 amino acids. Deletions cut 5 bases from V and 0 bases from J, with 9 bases between. The CDR3 spells CASSPAGSTDTQYF. CDR3 sequence (DNA): TGTGCCAGCAGCCCAGCTGGAAGCACAGATACGCAGTATTTT.

The chain joins TRBV7-2 to TRBJ2-3; D is ambiguous. The germline V gene has CDR1 SGHTA and CDR2 FQGNSA. The CDR3 consists of 15 residues. V dropped 2 bases and J dropped 4 bases, with 13 bases sitting between them. CDR3 DNA: TGTGCCAGCAGCTTACGCAAAATGGGTTCAGATACGCAGTATTTT. The encoded protein is CASSLRKMGSDTQYF.

The chain links TRBV19 to TRBJ2-5; the match to TRBD1 covers 7 bases. This CDR3 comprises 17 residues. V lost 5 bases to trimming and J lost 6 bases; unmatched junction nucleotides: 18. Germline assignment: CDR1 LNHDA and CDR2 SQIVND (reference sequence). CDR3 amino acids: CASSLSWTGETRKTQYF. CDR3 DNA sequence: TGTGCCAGTAGTCTCTCATGGACAGGAGAGACAAGGAAGACCCAGTACTTC.

The V and J genes are TRBV18 and TRBJ1-5; D is unresolved. The CDR3 has 13 amino acids. CDR1 KGHSH and CDR2 LQKENI come from the germline V gene. Trimming cost V 2 bases and J 4 bases, with 6 bases left between them. This CDR3 is CASSPKVNQPQHF. CDR3 sequence (DNA): TGTGCCAGCTCACCAAAAGTAAATCAGCCCCAGCATTTT.

This clone was counted a few times. This sequence joins TRBV7-8 and TRBJ2-3; no firm D call. Trimming took 3 bases from V and 6 from J, leaving 7 bases between them. The CDR3 runs 12 residues. Germline V gives CDR1 SGHVS, CDR2 FQNEAQ. In DNA form, the CDR3 reads TGTGCCAGCAGCTTGCCCGTGGATACGCAGTATTTT. This gives the protein CASSLPVDTQYF.

The rearrangement links TRBV6-5 to TRBJ1-6; D not resolved. Between the trimmed V and J ends, which lost 5 bases and 9 bases, there was a span of 11 bases. The CDR3 is 13 residues long. Germline CDR1 MNHEY, CDR2 SVGAGI. CDR3 residues: CASSLSGSSPLHF. CDR3 bases: TGTGCCAGCAGTCTCAGCGGTAGTTCACCCCTCCACTTT.